What follows is one TCR beta chain and its context. The data derive from a study of technical replicates of blood from a few donors. Only in-frame clones appear in the TCRdb table, and some are missing; sequencing was by immunoSEQ multiplex PCR. This repertoire shows 55,000 to 65,000 clones, 70% to 90% found once; its top ten account for about 5%. V was pared by 2 bases and J by 8 bases, with 8 bases of the junction left unmatched. The germline CDR1 and CDR2 sequences are SQVTM and ANQGSEA. This CDR3 spans 14 amino acids. The sequence came from a human donor in good health. Some clones in this sample may be carry-over from other donors' samples. Sequences were obtained from PBMCs. The chain carries TRBV29-1 and TRBJ2-1; 8 nucleotides line up with TRBD1. Written as DNA, the CDR3 is TGCAGCGTTGAATACGGACAGGGAGGATATGAGCAGTTCTTC. Its protein product is CSVEYGQGGYEQFF.